This T cell receptor beta chain emerged from a study of patients and donors after allogeneic stem cell transplantation. From germline, CDR1 is SQVTM and CDR2 ANQGSEA. The CDR3 extends over 11 amino acids. V dropped 6 bases and J dropped 5 bases, with 10 bases sitting between them. Using its own MiXCR run on the RT-PCR reads, TCRdb lists one record per CDR3 protein. The table shows 920,000 or so distinct CDR3 sequences, with 18% occurring only once. This clonotype turned up a few times. This rearrangement joins TRBV29-1 to TRBJ2-5; maybe TRBD2 (5 bases). This TCR was recovered from a human donor who was either an allogeneic HSCT recipient or a stem cell or donor lymphocyte infusion donor (not recorded which). It is not recorded whose cells these are; they may come from a transplant donor. The sample taken for sequencing was blood, either unsorted or a sorted T cell fraction (not recorded which). CDR3 bases: TGCAGCGTCAAAACGGGGGAGACCCAGTACTTC. Amino acid sequence: CSVKTGETQYF.